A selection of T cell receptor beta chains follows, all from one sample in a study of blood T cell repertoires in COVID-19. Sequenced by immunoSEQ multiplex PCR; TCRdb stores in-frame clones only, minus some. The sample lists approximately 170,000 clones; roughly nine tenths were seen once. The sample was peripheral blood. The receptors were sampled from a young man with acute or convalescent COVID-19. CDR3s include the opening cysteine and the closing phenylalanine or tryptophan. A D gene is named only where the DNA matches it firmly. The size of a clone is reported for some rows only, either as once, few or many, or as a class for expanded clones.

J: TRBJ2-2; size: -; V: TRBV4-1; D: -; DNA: TGCGCCAGCAGCCCCTCCCTACAGCCGAACACCGGGGAGCTGTTTTTT; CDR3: CASSPSLQPNTGELFF
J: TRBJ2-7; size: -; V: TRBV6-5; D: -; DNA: TGTGCCAGCAGTTACGGAGGGGCCCCCTACGAGCAGTACTTC; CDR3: CASSYGGAPYEQYF
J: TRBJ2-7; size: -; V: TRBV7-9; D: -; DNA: TGTGCCAGCAGCTATACTAGACCTCGGGACGAGCAGTACTTC; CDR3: CASSYTRPRDEQYF
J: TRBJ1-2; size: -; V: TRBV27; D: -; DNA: TGTGCCAGCAGTTTGGGGTGGAGGAACTATGGCTACACCTTC; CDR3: CASSLGWRNYGYTF
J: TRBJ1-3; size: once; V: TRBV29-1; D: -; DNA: TGCAGCGTTGAAGGGGGAGCTGGAAACACCATATATTTT; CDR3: CSVEGGAGNTIYF
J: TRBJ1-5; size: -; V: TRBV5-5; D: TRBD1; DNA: TGTGCCAGCAGCTGGACAGGGTTTGGCAATCAGCCCCAGCATTTT; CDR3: CASSWTGFGNQPQHF
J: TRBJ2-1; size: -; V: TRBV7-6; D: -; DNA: TGTGCCAGCAGCTTAGCGGAGAGCAATGAGCAGTTCTTC; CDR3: CASSLAESNEQFF
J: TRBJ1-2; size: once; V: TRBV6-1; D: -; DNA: TGTGCCAGCAGTGAAGCTCGGGGTCTCTATGGCTACACCTTC; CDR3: CASSEARGLYGYTF
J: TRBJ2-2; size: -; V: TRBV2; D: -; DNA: TGTGCCAGCATGCGGGACCTCACCGGGGAGCTGTTTTTT; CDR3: CASMRDLTGELFF
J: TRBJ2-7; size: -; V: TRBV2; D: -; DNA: TGTGCCAGCAGGTTATTAACCTACGAGCAGTACTTC; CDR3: CASRLLTYEQYF